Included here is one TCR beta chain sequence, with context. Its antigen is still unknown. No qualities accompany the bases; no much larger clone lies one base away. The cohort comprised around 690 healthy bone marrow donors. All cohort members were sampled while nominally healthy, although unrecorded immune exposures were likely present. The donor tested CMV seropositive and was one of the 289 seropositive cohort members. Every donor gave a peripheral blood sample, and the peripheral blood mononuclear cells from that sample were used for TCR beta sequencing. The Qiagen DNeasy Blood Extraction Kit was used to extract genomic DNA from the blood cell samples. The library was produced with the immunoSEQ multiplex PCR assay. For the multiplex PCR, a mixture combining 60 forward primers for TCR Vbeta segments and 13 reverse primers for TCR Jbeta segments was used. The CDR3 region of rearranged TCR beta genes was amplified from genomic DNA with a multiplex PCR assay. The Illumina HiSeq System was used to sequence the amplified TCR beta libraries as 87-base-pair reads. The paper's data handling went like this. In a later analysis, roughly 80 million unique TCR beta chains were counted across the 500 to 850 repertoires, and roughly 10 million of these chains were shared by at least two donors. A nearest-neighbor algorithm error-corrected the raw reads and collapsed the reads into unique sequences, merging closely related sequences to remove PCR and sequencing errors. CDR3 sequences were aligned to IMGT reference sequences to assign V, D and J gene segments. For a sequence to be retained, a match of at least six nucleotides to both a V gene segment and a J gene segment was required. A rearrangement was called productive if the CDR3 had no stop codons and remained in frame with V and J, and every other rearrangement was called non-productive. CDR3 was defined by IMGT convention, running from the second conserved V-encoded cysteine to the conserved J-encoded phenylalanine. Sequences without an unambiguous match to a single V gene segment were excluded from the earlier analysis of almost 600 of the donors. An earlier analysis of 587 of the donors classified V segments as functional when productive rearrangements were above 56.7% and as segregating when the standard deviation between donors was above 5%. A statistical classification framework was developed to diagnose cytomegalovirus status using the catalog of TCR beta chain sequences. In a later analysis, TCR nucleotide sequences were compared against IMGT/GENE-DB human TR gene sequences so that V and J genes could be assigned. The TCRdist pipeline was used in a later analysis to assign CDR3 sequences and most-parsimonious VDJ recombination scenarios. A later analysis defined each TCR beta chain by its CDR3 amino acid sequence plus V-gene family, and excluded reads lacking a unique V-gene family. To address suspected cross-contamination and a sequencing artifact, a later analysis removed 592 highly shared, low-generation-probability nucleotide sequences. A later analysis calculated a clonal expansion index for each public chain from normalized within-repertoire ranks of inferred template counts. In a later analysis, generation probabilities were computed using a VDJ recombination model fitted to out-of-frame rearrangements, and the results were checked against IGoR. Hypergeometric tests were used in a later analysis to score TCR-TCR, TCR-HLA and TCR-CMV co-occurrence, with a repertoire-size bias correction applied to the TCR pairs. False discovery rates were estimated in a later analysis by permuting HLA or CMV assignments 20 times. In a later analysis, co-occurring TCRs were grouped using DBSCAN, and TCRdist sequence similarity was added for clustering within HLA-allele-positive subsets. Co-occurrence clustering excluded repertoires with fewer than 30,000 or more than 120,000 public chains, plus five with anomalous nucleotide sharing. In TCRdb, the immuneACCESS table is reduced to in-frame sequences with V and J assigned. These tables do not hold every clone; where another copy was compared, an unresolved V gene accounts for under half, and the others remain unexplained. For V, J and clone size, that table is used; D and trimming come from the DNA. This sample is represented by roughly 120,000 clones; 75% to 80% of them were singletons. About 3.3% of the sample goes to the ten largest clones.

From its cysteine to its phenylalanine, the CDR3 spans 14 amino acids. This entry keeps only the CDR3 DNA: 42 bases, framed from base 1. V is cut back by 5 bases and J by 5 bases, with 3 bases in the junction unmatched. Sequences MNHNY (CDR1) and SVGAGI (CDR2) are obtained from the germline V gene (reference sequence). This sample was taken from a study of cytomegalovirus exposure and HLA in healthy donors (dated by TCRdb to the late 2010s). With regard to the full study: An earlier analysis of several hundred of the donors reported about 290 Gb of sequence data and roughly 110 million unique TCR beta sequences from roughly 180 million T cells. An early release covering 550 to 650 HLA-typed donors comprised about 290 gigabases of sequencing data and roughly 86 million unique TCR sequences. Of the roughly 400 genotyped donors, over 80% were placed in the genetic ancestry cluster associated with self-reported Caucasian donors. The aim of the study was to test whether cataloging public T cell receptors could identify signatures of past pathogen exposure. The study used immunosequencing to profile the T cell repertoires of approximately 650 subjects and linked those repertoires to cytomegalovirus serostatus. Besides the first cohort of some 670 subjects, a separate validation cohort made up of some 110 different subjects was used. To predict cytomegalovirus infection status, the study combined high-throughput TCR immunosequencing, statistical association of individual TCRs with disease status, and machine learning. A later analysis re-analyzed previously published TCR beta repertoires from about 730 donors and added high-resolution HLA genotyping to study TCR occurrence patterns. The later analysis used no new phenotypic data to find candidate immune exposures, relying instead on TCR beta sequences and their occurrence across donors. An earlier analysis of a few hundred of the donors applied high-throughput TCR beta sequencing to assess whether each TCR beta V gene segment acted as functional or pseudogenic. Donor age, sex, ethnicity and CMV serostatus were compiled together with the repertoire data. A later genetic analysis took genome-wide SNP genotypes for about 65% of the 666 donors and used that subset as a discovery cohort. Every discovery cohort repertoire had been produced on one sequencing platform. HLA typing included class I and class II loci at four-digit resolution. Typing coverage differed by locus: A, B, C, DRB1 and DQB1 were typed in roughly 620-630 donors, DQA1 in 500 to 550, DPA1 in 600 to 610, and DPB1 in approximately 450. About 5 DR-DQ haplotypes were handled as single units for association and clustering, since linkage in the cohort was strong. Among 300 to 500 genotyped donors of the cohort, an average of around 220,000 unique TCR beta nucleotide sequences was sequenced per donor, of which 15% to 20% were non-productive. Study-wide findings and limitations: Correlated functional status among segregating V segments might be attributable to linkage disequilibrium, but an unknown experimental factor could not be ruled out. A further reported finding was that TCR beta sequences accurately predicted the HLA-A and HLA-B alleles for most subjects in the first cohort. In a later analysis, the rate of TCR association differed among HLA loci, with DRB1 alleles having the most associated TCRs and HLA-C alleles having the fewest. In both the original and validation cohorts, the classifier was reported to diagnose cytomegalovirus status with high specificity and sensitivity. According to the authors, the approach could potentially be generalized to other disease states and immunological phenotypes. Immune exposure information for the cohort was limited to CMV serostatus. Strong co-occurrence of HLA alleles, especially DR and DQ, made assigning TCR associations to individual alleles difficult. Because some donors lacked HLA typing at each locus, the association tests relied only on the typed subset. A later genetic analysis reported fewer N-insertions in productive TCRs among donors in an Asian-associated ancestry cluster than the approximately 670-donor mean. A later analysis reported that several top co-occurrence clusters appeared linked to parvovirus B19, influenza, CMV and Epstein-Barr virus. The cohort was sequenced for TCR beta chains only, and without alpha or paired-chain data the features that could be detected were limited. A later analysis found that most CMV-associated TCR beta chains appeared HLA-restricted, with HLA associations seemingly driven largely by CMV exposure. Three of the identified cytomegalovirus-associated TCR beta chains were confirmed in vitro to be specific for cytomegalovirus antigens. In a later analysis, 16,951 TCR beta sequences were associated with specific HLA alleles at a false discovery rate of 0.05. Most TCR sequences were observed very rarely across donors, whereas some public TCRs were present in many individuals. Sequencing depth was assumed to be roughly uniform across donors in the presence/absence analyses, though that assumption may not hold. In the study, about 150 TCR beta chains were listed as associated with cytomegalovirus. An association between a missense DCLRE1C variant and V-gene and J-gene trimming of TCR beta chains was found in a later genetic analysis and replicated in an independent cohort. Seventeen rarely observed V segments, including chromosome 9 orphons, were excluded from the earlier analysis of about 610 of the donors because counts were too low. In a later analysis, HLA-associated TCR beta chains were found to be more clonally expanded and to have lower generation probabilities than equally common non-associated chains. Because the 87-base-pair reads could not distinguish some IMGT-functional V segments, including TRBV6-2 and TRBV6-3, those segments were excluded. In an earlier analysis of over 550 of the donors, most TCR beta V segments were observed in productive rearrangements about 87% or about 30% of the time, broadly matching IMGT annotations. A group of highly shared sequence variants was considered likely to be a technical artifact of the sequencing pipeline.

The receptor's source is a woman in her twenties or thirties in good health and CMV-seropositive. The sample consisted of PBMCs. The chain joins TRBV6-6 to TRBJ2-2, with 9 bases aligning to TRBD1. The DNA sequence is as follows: TGTGCCAGCAGTCGAGGGACAGGGACCGGGGAGCTGTTTTTT. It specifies CASSRGTGTGELFF.